This T cell receptor beta chain was captured by sequencing in a study of blood T cell repertoires in COVID-19. At the level of the study: Nucleic acid was either cDNA or gDNA, and it came from T cells, B-cell-depleted T cells, or PBMCs.

Per the study methods: Quantification of nucleated cells was approximated via reference gene primer amplification. Sequencing used immunoSEQ multiplex PCR; TCRdb keeps in-frame clones, though not all of them. V and J calls plus clone size are reproduced from that table; the DNA served to infer D and trimming. The table lists over 200,000 clones, around 86% of them singletons, with 2.2% in the top ten. Germline values: CDR1 SGHRS, CDR2 YFSETQ. This CDR3 is built from 15 residues. V gave up 6 bases and J gave up 5 bases; unmatched junction bases: 11. The sequenced sample consisted of peripheral blood. This chain joins TRBV5-1 and TRBJ2-5, with TRBD2 identical over 9 bases. This clonotype originated in a man aged 30 to 45 who had recovered from COVID-19. The CDR3 DNA reads TGCGCCAGCAACGAAGTTCGCGGGAGGGACGAGACCCAGTACTTC. Translated, it gives CASNEVRGRDETQYF. The full variable domain, in which reference TRBV5-1 and TRBJ2-5 provide the parts outside the CDR3, is KAGVTQTPRYLIKTRGQQVTLSCSPISGHRSVSWYQQTPGQGLQFLFEYFSETQRNKGNFPGRFSGRQFSNSRSEMNVSTLELGDSALYLCASNEVRGRDETQYFGPGTRLLVL.